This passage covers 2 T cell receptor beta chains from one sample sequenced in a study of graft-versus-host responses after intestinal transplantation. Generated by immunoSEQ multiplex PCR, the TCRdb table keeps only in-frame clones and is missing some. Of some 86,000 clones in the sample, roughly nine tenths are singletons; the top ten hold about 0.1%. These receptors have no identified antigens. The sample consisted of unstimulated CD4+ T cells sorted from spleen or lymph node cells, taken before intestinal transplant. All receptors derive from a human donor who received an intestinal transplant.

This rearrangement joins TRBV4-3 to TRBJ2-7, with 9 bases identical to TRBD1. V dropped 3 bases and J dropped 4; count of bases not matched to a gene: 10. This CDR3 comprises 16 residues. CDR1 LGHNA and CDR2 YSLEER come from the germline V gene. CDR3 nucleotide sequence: TGCGCCAGCAGCCAGGGACTACAGGGGGCGTCGTACGAGCAGTACTTC. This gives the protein CASSQGLQGASYEQYF.

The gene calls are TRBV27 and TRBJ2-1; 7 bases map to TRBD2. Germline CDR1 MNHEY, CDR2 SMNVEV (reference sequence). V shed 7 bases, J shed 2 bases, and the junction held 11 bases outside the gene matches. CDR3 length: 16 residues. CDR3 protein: CASTEMVGRAYNEQFF. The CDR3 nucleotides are TGTGCCAGCACCGAAATGGTGGGGAGGGCCTACAATGAGCAGTTCTTC.